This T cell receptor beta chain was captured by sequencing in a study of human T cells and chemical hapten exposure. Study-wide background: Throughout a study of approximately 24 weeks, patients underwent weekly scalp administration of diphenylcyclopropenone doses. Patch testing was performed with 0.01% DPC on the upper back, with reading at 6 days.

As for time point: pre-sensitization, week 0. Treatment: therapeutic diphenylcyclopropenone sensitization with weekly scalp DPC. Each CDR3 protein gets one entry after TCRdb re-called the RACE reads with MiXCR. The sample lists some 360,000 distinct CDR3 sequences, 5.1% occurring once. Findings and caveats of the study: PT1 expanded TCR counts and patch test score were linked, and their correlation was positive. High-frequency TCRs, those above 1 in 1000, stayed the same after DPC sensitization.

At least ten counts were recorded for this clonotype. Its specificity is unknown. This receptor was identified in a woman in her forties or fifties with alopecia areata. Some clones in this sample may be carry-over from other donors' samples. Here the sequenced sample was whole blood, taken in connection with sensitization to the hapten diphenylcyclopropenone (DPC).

The DNA for the CDR3 is TGTGCCACCCTACAGGACTTCGGTTCACCCCTCCACTTT. Translation: CATLQDFGSPLHF. This chain joins TRBV6-1 and TRBJ1-6, with D possibly TRBD1 on 5 matching bases. The germline V and J ends were trimmed by 10 bases and 9 bases, with 16 bases remaining between them. The CDR3 is 13 amino acids. The germline V gene encodes CDR1 MNHNS and CDR2 SASEGT.